Shown below are 15 T cell receptor beta chains from a single sample sequenced in a study of graft-versus-host responses after intestinal transplantation. The assay was immunoSEQ multiplex PCR, and TCRdb's table has in-frame clones only and misses some. This sample has tens of thousands of clones, with around 92% found just once. Antigen specificity for these receptors is unknown. The source was unstimulated CD4+ T cells sorted from spleen or lymph node cells, collected before intestinal transplant. These receptors came from a human donor who received an intestinal transplant.

J is TRBJ1-1 and V is TRBV7-9; TRBD1 might be the D (6 bases). CDR3 length: 17 residues. V dropped 5 bases and J dropped 3 bases, with 22 bases sitting between them. Germline CDR1 and CDR2: SEHNR and FQNEAQ (reference sequence). CDR3 region: CASSRTQGRGTDTEAFF. The CDR3 DNA reads TGTGCCAGCAGCCGGACCCAGGGTAGGGGGACGGACACTGAAGCTTTCTTT.

V and J are TRBV7-9 and TRBJ2-3; 7 nucleotides agree with TRBD1. The trim removed 5 bases at V and 1 base at J, leaving 18 bases unmatched. There are 19 residues in the CDR3. Germline V gene sequence: CDR1 SEHNR, CDR2 FQNEAQ (reference sequence). The CDR3 DNA reads TGTGCCAGCAGCCTTGGACAGGTTGAAGGTCCTTCTCGCACAGATACGCAGTATTTT. Encoded protein: CASSLGQVEGPSRTDTQYF.

The chain is built from TRBV18 and TRBJ1-5, with TRBD1 matching over 9 bases. The CDR3 totals 14 residues. Germline V lookup: CDR1 KGHSH, CDR2 LQKENI. The trim removed 4 bases at V and 5 bases at J, leaving 3 bases unmatched. CDR3 sequence (DNA): TGTGCCAGCTCACAACAGGGGGCCGATCAGCCCCAGCATTTT. This encodes CASSQQGADQPQHF.

This clone has a handful of counts. This sequence joins TRBV6-6 and TRBJ1-3, with no clear D. The CDR3 contains 14 residues. V lost 2 bases, J lost 4 bases, and 9 bases lay in between. Germline V gene lookup returns CDR1 MNHNY and CDR2 SVGAGI (reference sequence). Here the CDR3 DNA reads TGTGCCAGCAGTTACACCGGGATAGGAAACACCATATATTTT. This sequence encodes CASSYTGIGNTIYF.

The genes are TRBV4-3 and TRBJ1-3; D possibly corresponds to TRBD1 (6 bases). Germline V gene data show CDR1 as LGHNA and CDR2 as YSLEER. V lost 0 bases to trimming and J lost 4 bases, with 10 bases between them. This CDR3 comprises 15 residues. CDR3 in amino acids: CASSQDTGPGNTIYF. The CDR3 DNA sequence: TGCGCCAGCAGCCAAGATACAGGGCCGGGAAACACCATATATTTT.

This rearrangement joins TRBV29-1 to TRBJ2-3, with 7 positions matching TRBD2. The CDR3 length is 13 residues. V dropped 3 bases and J dropped 7; count of bases not matched to a gene: 7. The V gene's germline CDR1 is SQVTM and CDR2 ANQGSEA. The DNA for the CDR3 is TGCAGCGTTGACCCCACCAGCGGGAATACGCAGTATTTT. Protein product: CSVDPTSGNTQYF.

This chain links TRBV5-1 with TRBJ2-7, with TRBD1 as a possible D gene (6 bases). The V gene's germline CDR1 is SGHRS and CDR2 YFSETQ. The V and J ends lost 4 bases and 7 bases respectively, with 18 bases between them. The CDR3 spans 14 residues. CDR3 protein: CASSPGVSVGEQYF. CDR3 bases: TGCGCCAGCAGCCCAGGGGTCTCCGTCGGGGAGCAGTACTTC.

The J gene is TRBJ1-2, the V gene TRBV5-1, with a tentative D call TRBD1 (5 bases). V was trimmed by 4 bases and J by 4 bases, leaving 17 bases between them. There are 15 residues in the CDR3. Germline values: CDR1 SGHRS, CDR2 YFSETQ. CDR3 in amino acids: CASSAPDSESYGYTF. CDR3 in DNA: TGCGCCAGCAGCGCACCAGACAGTGAATCCTATGGCTACACCTTC. The full variable domain, rest sourced from reference TRBV5-1 and TRBJ1-2, is KAGVTQTPRYLIKTRGQQVTLSCSPISGHRSVSWYQQTPGQGLQFLFEYFSETQRNKGNFPGRFSGRQFSNSRSEMNVSTLELGDSALYLCASSAPDSESYGYTFGSGTRLTVV.

The chain recombines TRBV5-8 with TRBJ2-7; 7 nucleotides align to TRBD1. CDR3 length: 14 residues. V trimming: 5 bases; J trimming: 3 bases; junction bases outside the gene matches: 8. The germline gives CDR1 SGHTS, CDR2 YDEGEE. CDR3 in amino acids: CASSSGTDLYEQYF. The CDR3 coding sequence is TGTGCCAGCAGTTCCGGGACAGACCTCTACGAGCAGTACTTC.

The chain is built from TRBV9 and TRBJ1-1; D gene ambiguous. The V end was cut by 0 bases, the J end by 4 bases, with 10 bases between. Germline CDR1 reads SGDLS; CDR2 reads YYNGEE. CDR3 length: 14 residues. The CDR3 bases are TGTGCCAGCAGCGTAGGTCACGCGGCCACTGAAGCTTTCTTT. Protein product: CASSVGHAATEAFF. The whole variable domain, filled in from reference TRBV9 and TRBJ1-1, reads DSGVTQTPKHLITATGQRVTLRCSPRSGDLSVYWYQQSLDQGLQFLIQYYNGEERAKGNILERFSAQQFPDLHSELNLSSLELGDSALYFCASSVGHAATEAFFGQGTRLTVV.

This clone was detected once. The chain couples TRBV14 to TRBJ2-5; 12 nucleotides align to TRBD2. The CDR3 runs 21 residues. Germline assignment: CDR1 SGHDN and CDR2 FVKESK. The trim removed 2 bases at V and 5 bases at J, leaving 21 bases unmatched. In DNA form, the CDR3 reads TGTGCCAGCAGCCAAACCCCCTATAGGACTAGCGGGGAAATCAACCTGGAGACCCAGTACTTC. Its protein product is CASSQTPYRTSGEINLETQYF.

The chain joins TRBV2 to TRBJ1-5; unclear D gene. The CDR3 contains 12 residues. Germline V gives CDR1 SNHLY, CDR2 FYNNEI. V was pared by 7 bases and J by 3 bases, with 7 bases between. The CDR3 is CASNRANQPQHF. In nucleotides, the CDR3 is TGTGCCAGCAACAGAGCCAATCAGCCCCAGCATTTT. Full variable domain (outside the CDR3, taken from reference TRBV2 and TRBJ1-5): EPEVTQTPSHQVTQMGQEVILRCVPISNHLYFYWYRQILGQKVEFLVSFYNNEISEKSEIFDDQFSVERPDGSNFTLKIRSTKLEDSAMYFCASNRANQPQHFGDGTRLSIL.

This clone was found a few times. V usage is TRBV10-3 and J usage is TRBJ2-7; weak D call: TRBD1 (5 bases). V was cut by 6 bases and J by 4 bases, with 13 bases left in between. Germline CDR1 reads ENHRY; CDR2 reads SYGVKD. This CDR3 is 13 amino acids long. The CDR3 nucleotides read TGTGCCATCAGCACAGGAGCCACGTACGAGCAGTACTTC. This sequence encodes CAISTGATYEQYF.

The chain links TRBV2 to TRBJ1-3; TRBD1 might be the D (6 bases). From germline, CDR1 is SNHLY and CDR2 FYNNEI. The CDR3 covers 14 residues. Trimming took off 11 bases at V and 2 bases at J, with 16 bases between the two ends. The CDR3 DNA sequence: TGTGCCGGGGAAAGGGGGTATGCTGGAAACACCATATATTTT. Translating it yields CAGERGYAGNTIYF.

This sequence joins TRBV2 and TRBJ2-7; 10 nucleotides agree with TRBD1. Germline trimming cut 4 bases from V and 3 bases from J; bases unmatched to any gene: 6. This CDR3 is built from 15 residues. Germline values: CDR1 SNHLY, CDR2 FYNNEI. The CDR3 reads CASSGAGQGNYEQYF. The CDR3 region has the DNA TGTGCCAGCAGTGGCGCGGGACAGGGGAACTACGAGCAGTACTTC.